These 13 T cell receptor beta chains were sequenced from one sample in a study of T-cell memory formation after mild COVID-19. TCRdb redid the calling of the 5' RACE reads with MiXCR, one entry per CDR3 protein. This repertoire shows hundreds of thousands of distinct CDR3 sequences, around 15% found once; its top ten account for approximately 20%. Sequenced material: PBMCs or a T cell subset sorted from them (not recorded which). The receptors stem from a man younger than 35 who had mild COVID-19 (a few samples of this study predate the infection). Cell type and time point are not known.

The V call is TRBV6-1, the J call TRBJ2-7, with no clear D. Germline loops: CDR1 MNHNS, CDR2 SASEGT. The CDR3 sequence is 14 residues long. Trimming took off 2 bases at V and 3 bases at J, with 11 bases between the two ends. The CDR3 nucleotides read TGTGCCAGCAGTGAAAGGGTCCAGATCTACGAGCAGTACGTC. Its translation: CASSERVQIYEQYV.

This clonotype was counted many times. The chain uses TRBV4-1 and TRBJ1-4, with D unclear. Germline values: CDR1 MGHRA, CDR2 YSYEKL. V dropped 8 bases and J dropped 4 bases, with 17 bases sitting between them. This CDR3 is 15 amino acids long. The CDR3 region is CASLNPGSGNEKLFF. The CDR3 nucleotides read TGCGCCAGCCTAAACCCCGGGTCAGGTAATGAAAAACTGTTTTTT.

This clonotype has more than one count but fewer than ten. The CDR3 is CASSQIRGEGNEQFF. In nucleotides, the CDR3 is TGTGCCAGCAGTCAGATACGGGGGGAAGGAAATGAGCAGTTCTTC. The chain is built from TRBV2 and TRBJ2-1, with 7 bases identical to TRBD2. V was clipped by 5 bases and J by 7 bases; unmatched bases: 11. There are 15 residues in the CDR3. Per the germline V gene, CDR1 is SNHLY and CDR2 is FYNNEI.

The chain is built from TRBV6-6 and TRBJ2-1; 7 bases match TRBD1. The CDR3 sequence is 15 residues long. V shed 0 bases and J 5 bases; nucleotides not matched to a gene: 4. CDR1 is MNHNY, CDR2 SVGAGI, per germline (reference sequence). The CDR3 nucleotides are TGTGCCAGCAGTTACTCGGGACAGCCCAACAATGAGCAGTTCTTC. This encodes CASSYSGQPNNEQFF.

This clonotype was detected once. At one end, the junction sequence differs from germline, possibly due to a read error. V usage is TRBV2 and J usage is TRBJ2-5, with D tentatively TRBD1 or TRBD2 (5 bases each). The CDR3 is made up of 12 amino acids. Germline V gene sequence: CDR1 SNHLY, CDR2 FYNNEI. The CDR3 nucleotides read TGTGCCAGCAGTGGGGACCAAGAGAACCAGTACTTC. This codes for CASSGDQENQYF.

This clonotype was counted only a few times. V is TRBV12-3 or TRBV12-4 and J is TRBJ1-5; the D is unclear. V lost 2 bases, J lost 3 bases, and 8 bases lay in between. The CDR3 runs 14 residues. The DNA for the CDR3 is TGTGCCAGCAGTTTATCCGGGAACAATCAGCCCCAGCATTTT. Its protein is CASSLSGNNQPQHF.

This clonotype was seen a few times. The rearrangement joins TRBV9 to TRBJ1-2; D might be TRBD1 (5 bases). Germline values: CDR1 SGDLS, CDR2 YYNGEE. Trimming cost V 0 bases and J 0 bases, with 9 bases left between them. The CDR3 covers 15 residues. The CDR3 DNA reads TGTGCCAGCAGCGTAGCTGGGGGAACTAACTATGGCTACACCTTC. This translates into CASSVAGGTNYGYTF. The full variable domain, rest sourced from reference TRBV9 and TRBJ1-2, is DSGVTQTPKHLITATGQRVTLRCSPRSGDLSVYWYQQSLDQGLQFLIQYYNGEERAKGNILERFSAQQFPDLHSELNLSSLELGDSALYFCASSVAGGTNYGYTFGSGTRLTVV.

V usage is TRBV4-1 and J usage is TRBJ1-2, with TRBD1 matching 8 bases. V lost 1 base and J lost 8; bases outside the gene matches: 21. The germline V gene has CDR1 MGHRA and CDR2 YSYEKL. The CDR3 has 19 amino acids. CDR3: CASSQATSAAGGPLRGYTF. CDR3 in DNA: TGCGCCAGCAGCCAAGCTACCTCAGCGGCAGGGGGCCCACTTCGGGGCTACACCTTC.

V gene TRBV29-1 combines with J gene TRBJ2-3; D is unclear. Trimming left V 2 bases short and J 6 bases short, with 15 bases between. The CDR3 loop spans 14 amino acids. Germline loops: CDR1 SQVTM, CDR2 ANQGSEA. CDR3 protein: CSVERFPPADTQYF. The DNA for the CDR3 is TGCAGCGTTGAACGGTTCCCGCCGGCGGATACGCAGTATTTT.

This clonotype was counted many times. This chain connects TRBV7-8 to TRBJ2-3; perhaps D is TRBD1 or TRBD2 (6 bases each). Trimming pared 5 bases from V and 1 base from J, leaving 19 bases between. The CDR3 sequence is 17 residues long. CDR1 is SGHVS, CDR2 FQNEAQ, per germline. CDR3 coding DNA: TGTGCCAGCAGCCCCAGGGGAGGAGGCGGGCGCACAGATACGCAGTATTTT. This codes for CASSPRGGGGRTDTQYF.

This clonotype occurred a few times. Here the CDR3 DNA reads TGCAGTGCTTCGGGACAGACTAAAGGCACCGGGGAGCTGTTTTTT. The encoded protein is CSASGQTKGTGELFF. V and J are TRBV20-1 and TRBJ2-2; 7 bases are shared with TRBD1. From germline, CDR1 is DFQATT and CDR2 SNEGSKA (reference sequence). The CDR3 is 15 residues long. The V gene end was trimmed by 5 bases and the J gene end by 4 bases; junction bases not matched to a gene: 10.

This clonotype has a handful of counts. V is TRBV10-3 and J is TRBJ1-1, with TRBD1 matching 12 bases. The CDR3 sequence is 16 residues long. Germline assignment: CDR1 ENHRY and CDR2 SYGVKD. V dropped 0 bases and J dropped 2; count of bases not matched to a gene: 1. The CDR3 coding sequence is TGTGCCATCAGTGAGTCTGGGACAGGGGGCAACACTGAAGCTTTCTTT. It specifies CAISESGTGGNTEAFF.

This clonotype was observed a few times. The chain employs TRBV24-1 and TRBJ1-2; the D is unclear. Germline values: CDR1 KGHDR, CDR2 SFDVKD. Deletions cut 3 bases from V and 4 bases from J, with 11 bases between. This CDR3 is 14 amino acids long. The CDR3 region has the DNA TGTGCCACCAGTGATCTGTACCTCACCTATGGCTACACCTTC. It translates to CATSDLYLTYGYTF.